The clone carrying this T cell receptor beta chain was observed many times. Its cognate antigen is unknown. This sample is drawn from a study of T cells after yellow fever vaccination. Background on the study: Some fractions had low cell numbers, and these were prepared with SMART-Seq v4 Ultra Low Input.

The germline V gene encodes CDR1 DFQATT and CDR2 SNEGSKA (reference sequence). The CDR3 has 12 residues. Trimming removed 4 bases at V and 2 bases at J, with 9 bases between. TCRdb recomputed calls from the 5' RACE reads with MiXCR, one row per CDR3 protein. This sample has approximately 600,000 distinct CDR3 sequences, with 12% found just once. Study-wide findings and caveats: Most clones from primary vaccination were detected again post-booster (around 96% CD4, 88% CD8). FACS-sorted repertoires might harbor abundant contaminating clonotypes from the bulk population.

The chain carries TRBV20-1 and TRBJ2-7; D is unresolved. Source: PBMCs, taken on the day of the yellow fever booster vaccination. This clonotype was sampled from a man aged 25 to 40 who received the YFV17D yellow fever vaccine. The CDR3 region is CSAKTFTYEQYF. The CDR3 DNA reads TGCAGTGCTAAGACTTTTACCTACGAGCAGTACTTC.